These 21 T cell receptor beta chains were all obtained from the same sample, sequenced in a study of cytomegalovirus exposure and HLA in healthy donors. PCR employed 60 Vbeta and 13 Jbeta primers. Sequenced by immunoSEQ multiplex PCR; TCRdb stores in-frame clones only, minus some. The table lists about 130,000 clones. Sequences were obtained from PBMCs. Receptors originate from a woman aged 40 to 50 in good health and CMV-seronegative.

The V and J genes are TRBV9 and TRBJ2-3; D possibly corresponds to TRBD2 (6 bases). Trimming cost V 0 bases and J 5 bases, with 10 bases left between them. Germline CDR1 SGDLS, CDR2 YYNGEE. This CDR3 has 14 amino acids. CDR3 in amino acids: CASSVGGEEDTQYF. CDR3 DNA sequence: TGTGCCAGCAGCGTAGGGGGGGAGGAAGATACGCAGTATTTT.

The chain links TRBV7-2 to TRBJ2-5; the D gene is possibly TRBD2 (6 bases). Germline V gene lookup returns CDR1 SGHTA and CDR2 FQGNSA. Deletions cut 2 bases from V and 1 base from J, with 11 bases between. The CDR3 loop spans 15 amino acids. CDR3 in DNA: TGTGCCAGCAGCTTATCCAGGGACTCCCAAGAGACCCAGTACTTC. Amino acids: CASSLSRDSQETQYF.

This chain connects TRBV5-1 to TRBJ1-6; 7 bases line up with TRBD1. The germline V gene has CDR1 SGHRS and CDR2 YFSETQ. This CDR3 comprises 16 residues. J was trimmed by 4 bases and V by 7 bases; bases with no gene match: 11. CDR3 sequence (DNA): TGCGCCAGCCAGCCAGGGGGGACTCAATATAATTCACCCCTCCACTTT. It codes for CASQPGGTQYNSPLHF. The whole variable domain, remainder taken from reference TRBV5-1 and TRBJ1-6, is KAGVTQTPRYLIKTRGQQVTLSCSPISGHRSVSWYQQTPGQGLQFLFEYFSETQRNKGNFPGRFSGRQFSNSRSEMNVSTLELGDSALYLCASQPGGTQYNSPLHFGNGTRLTVT.

The chain couples TRBV25-1 to TRBJ1-1, with D possibly TRBD1 on 6 matching bases. Trimming left V 6 bases short and J 11 bases short, with 16 bases between. From germline, CDR1 is MGHDK and CDR2 SYGVNS. The CDR3 spans 12 residues. The DNA for the CDR3 is TGTGCCAGCAGGGTCCATGGACAGACGGCTTTCTTT. This codes for CASRVHGQTAFF.

The gene calls are TRBV5-5 and TRBJ2-3, with D maybe TRBD1 (5 bases). Germline CDR1 and CDR2: SGHKS and YYEKEE (reference sequence). The CDR3 is 14 amino acids. Trimming took off 2 bases at V and 3 bases at J, with 10 bases between the two ends. CDR3 sequence (DNA): TGTGCCAGCAGCTTCTCCCAGGGAACAGATACGCAGTATTTT. This sequence encodes CASSFSQGTDTQYF.

The chain joins TRBV5-1 to TRBJ2-3, with a tentative D call TRBD1 (6 bases). The V end lost 7 bases, the J end lost 2 bases, and 17 bases lay between the germline ends. The CDR3 is 15 residues long. Looked up from germline, CDR1 is SGHRS and CDR2 is YFSETQ. DNA of the CDR3: TGCGCCAGCCGAACCCTGGGACAAGCCACAGATACGCAGTATTTT. Residues: CASRTLGQATDTQYF. Using reference TRBV5-1 and TRBJ2-3 for the parts outside the CDR3, the full variable domain is KAGVTQTPRYLIKTRGQQVTLSCSPISGHRSVSWYQQTPGQGLQFLFEYFSETQRNKGNFPGRFSGRQFSNSRSEMNVSTLELGDSALYLCASRTLGQATDTQYFGPGTRLTVL.

The chain employs TRBV5-4 and TRBJ2-7; 8 positions agree with TRBD1. The germline V gene encodes CDR1 SGHNT and CDR2 YYREEE (reference sequence). This CDR3 is built from 16 residues. V was clipped by 3 bases and J by 1 base; unmatched bases: 9. The CDR3 coding sequence is TGTGCCAGCAGCTCCATTGGGCGACAGGGGTCCTACGAGCAGTACTTC. Translating gives CASSSIGRQGSYEQYF. The whole variable domain, remainder taken from reference TRBV5-4 and TRBJ2-7, is ETGVTQSPTHLIKTRGQQVTLRCSSQSGHNTVSWYQQALGQGPQFIFQYYREEENGRGNFPPRFSGLQFPNYSSELNVNALELDDSALYLCASSSIGRQGSYEQYFGPGTRLTVT.

The J gene is TRBJ1-4, the V gene TRBV6-5, with D tentatively TRBD1 (6 bases). The CDR3 totals 14 residues. The ends were cut back, 6 bases at V and 8 bases at J, with 16 bases in the middle. In germline, CDR1 is MNHEY, CDR2 SVGAGI. CDR3 DNA: TGTGCCAGCAGCAGGGGCAGGGGAAACGAAAAACTGTTTTTT. Amino acid sequence: CASSRGRGNEKLFF.

The rearrangement links TRBV20-1 to TRBJ1-2; no firm D call. This CDR3 region has 11 residues. Germline V CDR1 and CDR2: DFQATT, SNEGSKA (reference sequence). V dropped 6 bases and J dropped 4 bases, with 9 bases sitting between them. The CDR3 DNA is TGCAGTGCGGTGGCAGGCTATGGCTACACCTTC. Translating gives CSAVAGYGYTF.

The rearrangement links TRBV28 to TRBJ1-6; D may be TRBD1 (6 bases). This CDR3 is 17 amino acids long. V was shortened by 7 bases and J by 1 base, with 17 bases between the two germline ends. CDR1 is MDHEN, CDR2 SYDVKM, per germline. CDR3 amino acids: CASTPVRGRSYNSPLHF. The CDR3 bases are TGTGCCAGCACCCCGGTCAGGGGACGATCCTATAATTCACCCCTCCACTTT.

The chain uses TRBV5-8 and TRBJ1-5; 7 bases are a match to TRBD1. J was trimmed by 4 bases and V by 0 bases; bases with no gene match: 4. The CDR3 is made up of 15 amino acids. Germline lookup yields CDR1 SGHTS and CDR2 YDEGEE. The CDR3 region is CASSLASTGNQPQHF. CDR3 sequence (DNA): TGTGCCAGCAGCTTGGCCTCGACAGGGAATCAGCCCCAGCATTTT. The full variable domain, rest sourced from reference TRBV5-8 and TRBJ1-5, is EAGVTQSPTHLIKTRGQQATLRCSPISGHTSVYWYQQALGLGLQFLLWYDEGEERNRGNFPPRFSGRQFPNYSSELNVNALELEDSALYLCASSLASTGNQPQHFGDGTRLSIL.

This chain joins TRBV7-2 and TRBJ1-3, with a weak D call TRBD1 (5 bases). The V gene lost 0 bases and the J gene lost 6 bases, with 12 bases spanning the gap. Germline V gene sequence: CDR1 SGHTA, CDR2 FQGNSA. This CDR3 region has 15 residues. CDR3 nucleotide sequence: TGTGCCAGCAGCTTAGCGCCGGTCAGGGCAAACACCATATATTTT. Its translation is CASSLAPVRANTIYF.

CDR3 bases: TGTGCCAGCAGTTGGACACTTAGCAATCAGCCCCAGCATTTT. This encodes CASSWTLSNQPQHF. This sequence joins TRBV2 and TRBJ1-5, with a tentative D call TRBD1 (5 bases). The CDR3 runs to 14 residues. With 5 bases removed from V and 0 bases from J, the gap between germline ends came to 8 bases. Per the germline V gene, CDR1 is SNHLY and CDR2 is FYNNEI.

The chain is built from TRBV21-1 and TRBJ1-1; TRBD1, the D gene given by the table, was not confirmed from the DNA. TRBV21-1 is listed as a pseudogene. The CDR3 contains 15 residues. The chain's CDR3 is CASSTSGHLNTEAFF. DNA of the CDR3: TGTGCCAGCAGCACCTCTGGACACTTGAACACTGAAGCTTTCTTT.

V gene TRBV28 combines with J gene TRBJ1-3; no clear D gene. The CDR3 contains 15 residues. The V end lost 5 bases, the J end lost 0 bases, and 11 bases lay between the germline ends. Looked up from germline, CDR1 is MDHEN and CDR2 is SYDVKM. DNA of the CDR3: TGTGCCAGCAGTCGTATAGTGAACTCTGGAAACACCATATATTTT. It is translated as CASSRIVNSGNTIYF. Together with reference TRBV28 and TRBJ1-3, the CDR3 gives the full variable domain: DVKVTQSSRYLVKRTGEKVFLECVQDMDHENMFWYRQDPGLGLRLIYFSYDVKMKEKGDIPEGYSVSREKKERFSLILESASTNQTSMYLCASSRIVNSGNTIYFGEGSWLTVV.

This chain uses TRBV5-4 with TRBJ2-2, with 11 bases fitting TRBD1. Per germline, CDR1 SGHNT and CDR2 YYREEE (reference sequence). Trimming at V came to 4 bases and at J to 1 base, leaving 3 bases not matched to a gene. This CDR3 is built from 16 residues. The CDR3 DNA reads as TGTGCCAGCAGCCGGGACAGGGGGGAGAACACCGGGGAGCTGTTTTTT. As protein: CASSRDRGENTGELFF.

The chain couples TRBV6-5 to TRBJ1-2, with D possibly TRBD1 on 6 matching bases. The V gene's germline CDR1 is MNHEY and CDR2 SVGAGI. The CDR3 runs to 12 residues. Trimming stripped 5 bases from V and 11 bases from J, with 15 bases between. Written as DNA, the CDR3 is TGTGCCAGCAGTACCTTGGACAGAGGATACACCTTC. This translates into CASSTLDRGYTF.

The chain joins TRBV5-1 to TRBJ2-2; tentatively, D is TRBD2 (6 bases). V lost 4 bases and J lost 6, with 19 bases in between. Germline-derived CDR1 and CDR2 are SGHRS and YFSETQ. This CDR3 has 16 residues. CDR3 in DNA: TGCGCCAGCAGCCCCGTCCGGGGCTCGGGAGCCGGGGAGCTGTTTTTT. Amino acids: CASSPVRGSGAGELFF.

The V and J genes are TRBV7-9 and TRBJ1-2; D call uncertain. Trimming cost V 4 bases and J 6 bases, with 12 bases left between them. This CDR3 is 13 amino acids long. Germline CDR1 is SEHNR and CDR2 is FQNEAQ (reference sequence). The CDR3 here is CASSYLRLDGYTF. Written as DNA, the CDR3 is TGTGCCAGCAGCTATTTAAGACTGGATGGCTACACCTTC.

The V call is TRBV6-5, the J call TRBJ1-4; maybe TRBD1 (6 bases). CDR1 is MNHEY and CDR2 is SVGAGI in the germline V gene. This CDR3 has 14 residues. V lost 7 bases to trimming and J lost 6 bases, with 15 bases between them. The CDR3 bases are TGTGCCAGCACCGACGAAGGGGGGGATGAAAAACTGTTTTTT. Its translation: CASTDEGGDEKLFF.

This chain links TRBV2 with TRBJ1-5, with TRBD1 matching over 9 bases. Germline-derived CDR1 and CDR2 are SNHLY and FYNNEI. The V and J ends lost 6 bases and 0 bases, in that order; junction bases with no gene match: 3. The CDR3 covers 15 residues. CDR3 DNA: TGTGCCAGCAGCGGACAGGGGAATAGCAATCAGCCCCAGCATTTT. Its protein product is CASSGQGNSNQPQHF. The complete variable domain, with remaining parts taken from reference TRBV2 and TRBJ1-5, reads EPEVTQTPSHQVTQMGQEVILRCVPISNHLYFYWYRQILGQKVEFLVSFYNNEISEKSEIFDDQFSVERPDGSNFTLKIRSTKLEDSAMYFCASSGQGNSNQPQHFGDGTRLSIL.